Listed below are T cell receptor beta chains from one sample, sequenced in a study of cytomegalovirus exposure and HLA in healthy donors. The assay was immunoSEQ multiplex PCR, and TCRdb's table has in-frame clones only and misses some. This table holds about 180,000 clones, just over 75% found once. Material: PBMCs. The receptors stem from a man aged 18 to 35 in good health and CMV-seronegative. Both conserved end residues are part of each CDR3. D genes are given only for firm matches. Only some rows state a clone size, as once, few, many or a class for expanded clones.

CDR3aa | CDR3nt | j_gene | d_gene | v_gene | abundance
CAWRFSGTGELFF | TGTGCCTGGAGGTTTTCAGGGACCGGGGAGCTGTTTTTT | TRBJ2-2 | NA | TRBV30 | NA
CASSPQYVLVDTQYF | TGCGCCAGCAGCCCTCAGTACGTTCTTGTAGATACGCAGTATTTT | TRBJ2-3 | NA | TRBV4-1 | once
CASSEVRGSNQPQHF | TGTGCCAGCAGTGAAGTCAGGGGAAGCAATCAGCCCCAGCATTTT | TRBJ1-5 | NA | TRBV6-1 | NA
CASSRSLTGQFF | TGTGCCAGCAGCCGTTCCTTGACGGGGCAGTTCTTC | TRBJ2-1 | NA | TRBV5-6 | NA
CAWIKMGGLGYGYTF | TGTGCCTGGATTAAGATGGGGGGTCTAGGCTATGGCTACACCTTC | TRBJ1-2 | NA | TRBV30 | NA
CASSAGEGPVYEQYF | TGTGCCAGCAGCGCTGGGGAGGGACCTGTCTACGAGCAGTACTTC | TRBJ2-7 | TRBD2 | TRBV9 | NA
CASSYRTGGARGKNIQYF | TGTGCCAGCAGCTACAGGACAGGGGGTGCTCGCGGGAAAAACATTCAGTACTTC | TRBJ2-4 | TRBD1 | TRBV5-6 | few
CASSQENSSRERPEQYF | TGTGCCAGCAGCCAAGAAAACTCAAGTCGGGAGCGACCCGAGCAGTACTTC | TRBJ2-7 | NA | TRBV4-2 | NA
CASRLGLADQETQYF | TGTGCCAGCAGGCTGGGACTAGCGGACCAAGAGACCCAGTACTTC | TRBJ2-5 | TRBD2 | TRBV2 | NA
CASSSWESSYEQYF | TGTGCCAGCAGCTCTTGGGAGAGCTCCTACGAGCAGTACTTC | TRBJ2-7 | NA | TRBV11-3 | NA
CASSSGGARGNTIYF | TGTGCCAGCAGCTCAGGGGGCGCGAGGGGAAACACCATATATTTT | TRBJ1-3 | TRBD1 | TRBV7-2 | few
CASSLGEDRNSYEQYF | TGTGCCAGCAGTCTGGGGGAGGACAGGAATTCCTACGAGCAGTACTTC | TRBJ2-7 | NA | TRBV2 | NA
CSVRDRSYEQYF | TGCAGCGTGCGGGACAGATCCTACGAGCAGTACTTC | TRBJ2-7 | NA | TRBV29-1 | NA
CASSEDGESIQYF | TGTGCCAGCAGTGAGGATGGGGAGTCCATTCAGTACTTC | TRBJ2-4 | NA | TRBV2 | NA
CASTLEGVQFF | TGTGCCAGCACCCTGGAAGGAGTGCAGTTCTTC | TRBJ2-1 | NA | TRBV7-8 | NA
CAGGGLAGGPDTQYF | TGTGCCGGGGGGGGACTAGCGGGGGGGCCAGATACGCAGTATTTT | TRBJ2-3 | TRBD2 | TRBV30 | NA
CAIGGGSGNTIYF | TGTGCCATAGGGGGGGGATCTGGAAACACCATATATTTT | TRBJ1-3 | NA | TRBV7-9 | NA
CASSPLDRPNYGYTF | TGTGCCAGCTCACCACTGGACAGGCCTAACTATGGCTACACCTTC | TRBJ1-2 | TRBD1 | TRBV18 | few
CASSFKGQNTGELFF | TGTGCCAGCAGTTTTAAGGGACAGAATACCGGGGAGCTGTTTTTT | TRBJ2-2 | TRBD1 | TRBV27 | NA
CASSSKRGSDTQYF | TGTGCCAGCAGCTCCAAAAGAGGGAGTGATACGCAGTATTTT | TRBJ2-3 | NA | TRBV7-9 | NA
CASSPPGLAAPYNEQFF | TGTGCCAGCAGCCCCCCGGGACTAGCGGCCCCCTACAATGAGCAGTTCTTC | TRBJ2-1 | TRBD2 | TRBV27 | once
CASSSTGQEAFF | TGTGCCAGCAGTTCCACGGGACAGGAAGCTTTCTTT | TRBJ1-1 | TRBD1 | TRBV27 | NA
CASSRNPGVDEQYF | TGTGCCAGCAGCCGCAACCCCGGTGTGGACGAGCAGTACTTC | TRBJ2-7 | NA | TRBV13 | NA
CASTVGQGGTGELFF | TGTGCCAGCACCGTGGGACAGGGCGGCACCGGGGAGCTGTTTTTT | TRBJ2-2 | TRBD1 | TRBV6-1 | few
CASSLGDQGYYEQYF | TGTGCCAGCAGCTTAGGCGACCAGGGGTATTACGAGCAGTACTTC | TRBJ2-7 | NA | TRBV7-9 | NA
CASNAGSLLKFF | TGTGCCAGCAACGCTGGGAGTCTTTTAAAGTTCTTC | TRBJ2-1 | NA | TRBV25-1 | NA
CATSPRGGTYEQYF | TGTGCCACCTCCCCCCGCGGCGGGACCTACGAGCAGTACTTC | TRBJ2-7 | NA | TRBV7-2 | few
CASSSKTGLANSPLHF | TGTGCCAGCAGCTCCAAGACAGGCCTAGCCAATTCACCCCTCCACTTT | TRBJ1-6 | NA | TRBV7-9 | few
CASSRAGGPYEQYF | TGTGCCAGCAGCCGAGCGGGAGGGCCTTACGAGCAGTACTTC | TRBJ2-7 | TRBD2 | TRBV7-6 | NA
CASSFAAYSGANVLTF | TGTGCCAGCAGCTTCGCGGCGTACTCTGGGGCCAACGTCCTGACTTTC | TRBJ2-6 | NA | TRBV7-9 | NA
CASRYQASNEQFF | TGTGCCAGCAGATATCAAGCTTCGAATGAGCAGTTCTTC | TRBJ2-1 | NA | TRBV2 | NA
CASSLQREGLNEQFF | TGTGCCAGCAGCCTCCAGCGGGAGGGCCTCAATGAGCAGTTCTTC | TRBJ2-1 | TRBD2 | TRBV9 | NA
CASSPDRGRGPQHF | TGTGCCAGTAGCCCAGACAGGGGCAGAGGGCCCCAGCATTTT | TRBJ1-5 | TRBD1 | TRBV19 | NA
CATAAGGYYGTEAFF | TGTGCCACCGCGGCTGGGGGGTATTATGGCACTGAAGCTTTCTTT | TRBJ1-1 | NA | TRBV6-6 | NA
CASTGGTEAFF | TGTGCCAGTACAGGGGGCACTGAAGCTTTCTTT | TRBJ1-1 | TRBD1 | TRBV13 | NA